This paragraph reports one T cell receptor beta chain. Original processing notes: Estimated nucleated cell counts came from reference gene primer amplification. Produced via immunoSEQ multiplex PCR; TCRdb's table is partial and in-frame only. V and J calls and clone size are as listed in that table; D and trimming were resolved from the DNA. The sample lists around 120,000 clones, roughly 87% occurring once. This record comes from a study of blood T cell repertoires in COVID-19. Study summary: The study drew acute and convalescent COVID-19 samples from the United States, Italy and Spain. In each case, the material was cDNA or gDNA derived from T cells, B-cell-depleted T cells, or PBMCs.

The sample taken for sequencing was peripheral blood. This receptor was identified in a human donor in a cohort sampled during active COVID-19.

CDR3 in DNA: TGTGCCAGTAGTGGAGACAGGGATTTCACAGATACGCAGTATTTT. Translated: CASSGDRDFTDTQYF. The chain combines TRBV19 with TRBJ2-3; 7 positions match TRBD1. Germline V lookup: CDR1 LNHDA, CDR2 SQIVND (reference sequence). The V gene end was trimmed by 5 bases and the J gene end by 2 bases; junction bases not matched to a gene: 7. The CDR3 runs to 15 residues. The full variable domain, rest sourced from reference TRBV19 and TRBJ2-3, is DGGITQSPKYLFRKEGQNVTLSCEQNLNHDAMYWYRQDPGQGLRLIYYSQIVNDFQKGDIAEGYSVSREKKESFPLTVTSAQKNPTAFYLCASSGDRDFTDTQYFGPGTRLTVL.